One sample yielded the 27 T cell receptor beta chains listed below, sequenced in a study of cytomegalovirus exposure and HLA in healthy donors. The PCR used 60 Vbeta and 13 Jbeta primers. This table comes from immunoSEQ multiplex PCR, and its TCRdb copy is limited to in-frame clones, with some not included. Counted here are 170,000 or so clones, more than 65% occurring once; the ten biggest clones make up around 0.52%. The specimen sequenced was PBMCs. The receptors stem from a woman in her forties or fifties in good health and CMV-seronegative.

The CDR3 spells CASSPGTSGHTGELFF. The CDR3 DNA reads TGTGCCAGCAGCCCGGGGACTAGCGGACACACCGGGGAGCTGTTTTTT. The chain couples TRBV4-2 to TRBJ2-2; TRBD2 matches at 11 bases. This CDR3 has 16 residues. From germline, CDR1 is LGHNA and CDR2 YNFKEQ. Trimming removed 4 bases from V and 3 bases from J; junction bases left unmatched: 4.

The chain is built from TRBV6-1 and TRBJ2-5, with D perhaps TRBD2 (5 bases). V lost 1 base and J lost 1, with 7 bases in between. The CDR3 sequence is 14 residues long. The germline gives CDR1 MNHNS, CDR2 SASEGT. The DNA for the CDR3 is TGTGCCAGCAGTGAAGGAGGGTCCCAAGAGACCCAGTACTTC. It codes for CASSEGGSQETQYF.

The chain couples TRBV18 to TRBJ2-2; 7 nucleotides align to TRBD2. This CDR3 has 15 residues. Trimming took 2 bases from V and 5 from J; bases not matched to a gene: 5. Per germline, CDR1 KGHSH and CDR2 LQKENI. The CDR3 here is CASSPRTSDTGELFF. CDR3 DNA sequence: TGTGCCAGCTCACCAAGGACTAGTGATACCGGGGAGCTGTTTTTT.

J is TRBJ1-6 and V is TRBV29-1, with a weak D call TRBD1 (5 bases). The CDR3 length is 14 residues. Trimming left V 6 bases short and J 10 bases short, with 19 bases between. CDR1 is SQVTM, CDR2 ANQGSEA, per germline. The DNA of the CDR3 is TGCAGCGTGGCCGTGGGGGGGAGGGGATCACCCCTCCACTTT. Protein: CSVAVGGRGSPLHF.

This chain uses TRBV7-2 with TRBJ1-5; D remains ambiguous. Germline assignment: CDR1 SGHTA and CDR2 FQGNSA. V lost 4 bases and J lost 7, with 20 bases in between. CDR3 length: 16 residues. The CDR3 sequence is CASSSPDNGLRQPQHF. CDR3 nucleotides: TGTGCCAGCAGCTCGCCTGACAATGGGTTGAGACAGCCCCAGCATTTT. The entire variable domain, with the rest obtained from reference TRBV7-2 and TRBJ1-5, is as follows: GAGVSQSPSNKVTEKGKDVELRCDPISGHTALYWYRQSLGQGLEFLIYFQGNSAPDKSGLPSDRFSAERTGGSVSTLTIQRTQQEDSAVYLCASSSPDNGLRQPQHFGDGTRLSIL.

The rearrangement links TRBV15 to TRBJ2-1; 7 bases match TRBD2. V dropped 7 bases and J dropped 1; count of bases not matched to a gene: 10. CDR1 LNHNV and CDR2 YYDKDF come from the germline V gene (reference sequence). The CDR3 has 16 residues. In DNA, the CDR3 is TGTGCCACCACCCGGGGAGGGCGGGGATCCTACAATGAGCAGTTCTTC. It yields the protein CATTRGGRGSYNEQFF.

V and J are TRBV28 and TRBJ1-6; D unresolved. Germline values: CDR1 MDHEN, CDR2 SYDVKM. The CDR3 has 13 amino acids. Between the trimmed V and J ends, which lost 3 bases and 6 bases, there was a span of 6 bases. The CDR3 is CASSFFGNSPLHF. Written as DNA, the CDR3 is TGTGCCAGCAGTTTTTTCGGTAATTCACCCCTCCACTTT.

The chain is built from TRBV19 and TRBJ2-3; TRBD1 matches at 10 bases. The CDR3 runs to 14 residues. The junction had 3 bases not matched to a gene; V was cut back by 5 bases and J by 4 bases. Germline V gene sequence: CDR1 LNHDA, CDR2 SQIVND (reference sequence). The CDR3 protein is CASSPGQGSDTQYF. CDR3 in DNA: TGTGCCAGTAGTCCGGGACAGGGGTCAGATACGCAGTATTTT.

The chain carries TRBV11-2 and TRBJ1-1; D is possibly TRBD1 (5 bases). V was trimmed by 0 bases and J by 8 bases, leaving 10 bases between them. In germline, CDR1 is SGHAT, CDR2 FQNNGV. The CDR3 totals 13 residues. The CDR3 protein is CASSLDGHREAFF. The CDR3, as DNA: TGTGCCAGCAGCTTAGATGGACACAGAGAAGCTTTCTTT. The full variable domain, in which reference TRBV11-2 and TRBJ1-1 provide the parts outside the CDR3, is EAGVAQSPRYKIIEKRQSVAFWCNPISGHATLYWYQQILGQGPKLLIQFQNNGVVDDSQLPKDRFSAERLKGVDSTLKIQPAKLEDSAVYLCASSLDGHREAFFGQGTRLTVV.

This chain links TRBV11-3 with TRBJ2-4; D is perhaps TRBD1 (5 bases). This CDR3 contains 13 residues. CDR1 SGHNT and CDR2 YENEEA come from the germline V gene. V dropped 3 bases and J dropped 8 bases, with 11 bases sitting between them. CDR3 region: CASSFGALDIQYF. Written as DNA, the CDR3 is TGTGCCAGCAGCTTTGGGGCCCTGGACATTCAGTACTTC.

As to this clone: Sequence at one end of the junction differs from germline and may be a read error. This chain joins TRBV19 and TRBJ2-2; 9 positions agree with TRBD2. This CDR3 comprises 15 residues. The germline V gene encodes CDR1 LNHDA and CDR2 SQIVND (reference sequence). The CDR3 loop reads CATAGGGRASGEPFF. CDR3 bases: TGTGCCACTGCGGGTGGCGGGAGGGCTTCCGGGGAGCCGTTTTTT.

V usage is TRBV15 and J usage is TRBJ2-2; D unresolved. The V end lost 3 bases, the J end lost 6 bases, and 14 bases lay between the germline ends. Germline loops: CDR1 LNHNV, CDR2 YYDKDF (reference sequence). This CDR3 has 15 amino acids. CDR3 nucleotide sequence: TGTGCCACCAGCAGGCAGACGGGTTTGGCCGGGGAGCTGTTTTTT. Translating gives CATSRQTGLAGELFF.

The V gene is TRBV28, the J gene TRBJ2-7; 12 nucleotides match TRBD2. The CDR3 has 16 amino acids. J was trimmed by 0 bases and V by 1 base; bases with no gene match: 1. Looked up from germline, CDR1 is MDHEN and CDR2 is SYDVKM. The CDR3 is CASSLSSGRASYEQYF. DNA for the CDR3: TGTGCCAGCAGTTTATCTAGCGGGAGGGCCTCCTACGAGCAGTACTTC.

This clone was picked up a small number of times. The rearrangement uses TRBV18 and TRBJ2-2, with D hard to call. Trimming removed 2 bases at V and 6 bases at J, with 7 bases between. Germline lookup yields CDR1 KGHSH and CDR2 LQKENI. The CDR3 is made up of 13 amino acids. The CDR3 region is CASSPVVSGELFF. Written as DNA, the CDR3 is TGTGCCAGCTCACCAGTAGTCTCCGGGGAGCTGTTTTTT.

This chain uses TRBV27 with TRBJ2-2, with 9 bases identical to TRBD1. This CDR3 is 17 amino acids long. CDR1 MNHEY and CDR2 SMNVEV come from the germline V gene (reference sequence). V lost 7 bases to trimming and J lost 0 bases; unmatched junction nucleotides: 9. CDR3 sequence (DNA): TGTGCCAGCACACACCCGGGACAGGGTTCGAACACCGGGGAGCTGTTTTTT. Encoded protein: CASTHPGQGSNTGELFF.

The chain joins TRBV28 to TRBJ1-4; possible D gene TRBD1, 5 bases. This CDR3 spans 13 amino acids. Germline CDR1 MDHEN, CDR2 SYDVKM. The ends were cut back, 4 bases at V and 7 bases at J, with 10 bases in the middle. The CDR3 nucleotides are TGTGCCAGCAGTTCAGGGTTAAGTGAAAAACTGTTTTTT. It encodes CASSSGLSEKLFF.

The chain carries TRBV28 and TRBJ2-7; a weak D match, TRBD1 (5 bases). CDR1 is MDHEN and CDR2 is SYDVKM in the germline V gene. V was trimmed by 6 bases and J by 2 bases, leaving 11 bases between them. The CDR3 is 13 amino acids. The CDR3 DNA is TGTGCCAGCAGCTTGGACATCACCTACGAGCAGTACTTC. Its protein is CASSLDITYEQYF.

This clone was seen a single time. This chain connects TRBV11-2 to TRBJ2-7; D perhaps matches TRBD2 (6 bases). This CDR3 region has 15 residues. Germline V gives CDR1 SGHAT, CDR2 FQNNGV. With 1 base removed from V and 3 bases from J, the gap between germline ends came to 13 bases. The CDR3 bases are TGTGCCAGCAGCTTAGGGAGGGCCAACCGCTACGAGCAGTACTTC. Protein: CASSLGRANRYEQYF.

This clone appeared a single time. The chain recombines TRBV27 with TRBJ2-7, with D possibly being TRBD1 (9 bases). The CDR3 has 19 residues. Germline-derived CDR1 and CDR2 are MNHEY and SMNVEV (reference sequence). Trimming removed 2 bases at V and 1 base at J, with 24 bases between. The CDR3 nucleotides are TGTGCCAGCAGTTTAAGGCTACAGGGGGCCGGGGGGGGGTCCTACGAGCAGTACTTC. Translated, it gives CASSLRLQGAGGGSYEQYF.

V gene TRBV5-1 combines with J gene TRBJ1-3; the D gene is possibly TRBD1 (5 bases). CDR1 is SGHRS and CDR2 is YFSETQ in the germline V gene. The V end was cut by 2 bases, the J end by 3 bases, with 9 bases between. The CDR3 sequence is 14 residues long. CDR3 DNA: TGCGCCAGCAGCTTCACGGGGGTTGGAAACACCATATATTTT. Encoded protein: CASSFTGVGNTIYF.

J is TRBJ2-7 and V is TRBV7-3; D is uncertain. CDR1 SGHTA and CDR2 FQGTGA come from the germline V gene. Trimming pared 1 base from V and 5 bases from J, leaving 9 bases between. The CDR3 consists of 13 residues. The CDR3 loop is CASSLSTLDEQYF. The CDR3 DNA reads TGTGCCAGCAGCTTAAGCACTCTAGACGAGCAGTACTTC.

This clone has only one observation. V gene TRBV15 combines with J gene TRBJ2-2, with 11 bases lining up with TRBD2. CDR3 length equals 16 residues. V lost 3 bases and J lost 6; bases outside the gene matches: 6. Germline loops: CDR1 LNHNV, CDR2 YYDKDF (reference sequence). The CDR3 sequence: CATSSVTSGAPGELFF. DNA of the CDR3: TGTGCCACCAGCAGCGTGACTAGCGGGGCCCCCGGGGAGCTGTTTTTT.

The gene calls are TRBV6-4 and TRBJ2-2; D remains unclear. The CDR3 covers 14 residues. The germline V gene encodes CDR1 MRHNA and CDR2 SNTAGT. The germline V and J ends were trimmed by 6 bases and 4 bases, with 12 bases remaining between them. CDR3 sequence (DNA): TGTGCCAGCAGAGCTTTTGATCGCACCGGGGAGCTGTTTTTT. Protein product: CASRAFDRTGELFF.

V and J are TRBV18 and TRBJ2-7; D gene uncertain. CDR1 and CDR2 from the germline V gene are KGHSH and LQKENI. The CDR3 has 15 residues. V was cut by 2 bases and J by 0 bases, with 11 bases left in between. Written as DNA, the CDR3 is TGTGCCAGCTCACCAGGAAGACTCATCTCCTACGAGCAGTACTTC. It specifies CASSPGRLISYEQYF.

The rearrangement links TRBV10-1 to TRBJ2-2; D gene ambiguous. Germline values: CDR1 WNHNN, CDR2 SYGVQD (reference sequence). V was pared by 5 bases and J by 5 bases, with 6 bases between. The length of the CDR3 is 12 residues. CDR3 sequence (DNA): TGCGCCAGCAGTTTCGGTACCGGGGAGCTGTTTTTT. Protein sequence: CASSFGTGELFF.

The chain combines TRBV6-6 with TRBJ2-1; 8 nucleotides agree with TRBD1. CDR1 is MNHNY and CDR2 is SVGAGI in the germline V gene (reference sequence). Trimming at V came to 6 bases and at J to 0 bases, leaving 4 bases not matched to a gene. The CDR3 totals 15 residues. Here the CDR3 reads CASSQGADSYNEQFF. The CDR3 coding sequence is TGTGCCAGCAGCCAGGGGGCCGACTCCTACAATGAGCAGTTCTTC.

This clone has only one observation. The chain employs TRBV29-1 and TRBJ1-2; 7 bases fit TRBD1. V gave up 6 bases and J gave up 4 bases; unmatched junction bases: 5. The CDR3 totals 12 residues. The V gene's germline CDR1 is SQVTM and CDR2 ANQGSEA. The CDR3 protein is CSVGGQLYGYTF. The CDR3 DNA reads as TGCAGCGTGGGGGGACAGCTCTATGGCTACACCTTC.